The 30 T cell receptor beta chains presented below share a single source sample, sequenced in a study of radiation and T cells in renal cell carcinoma. The repertoire was sequenced with immunoSEQ multiplex PCR; TCRdb's copy has only in-frame clones and lacks some. This table has approximately 110,000 clones, 80% to 85% appearing once. The time point is: baseline pretreatment blood. Treatment of the sample: 15 Gy SBRT to primary tumor, nephrectomy 4 weeks later. The sample in question was blood, obtained from a patient whose treatment included radiotherapy and nephrectomy. These receptors all come from a woman aged 55-70 years with renal cell carcinoma.

The chain links TRBV6-5 to TRBJ1-4, with D possibly being TRBD1 (6 bases). V was pared by 2 bases and J by 5 bases, with 15 bases between. Germline CDR1 reads MNHEY; CDR2 reads SVGAGI. The CDR3 is 16 amino acids. For the CDR3, the DNA is TGTGCCAGCAGTTACCGGCGGGGGGGCCCAAATGAAAAACTGTTTTTT. This encodes CASSYRRGGPNEKLFF.

This clone was seen only once. The DNA for the CDR3 is TGTGCCAGCAGTATCCGACAGGGGGGGGAAAAACTGTTTTTT. It translates to CASSIRQGGEKLFF. The V gene is TRBV6-6, the J gene TRBJ1-4; TRBD1 matches 9 bases. Germline V gives CDR1 MNHNY, CDR2 SVGAGI (reference sequence). Trimming removed 5 bases from V and 8 bases from J; junction bases left unmatched: 6. CDR3 length: 14 amino acids.

As for this clone: Germline and junction disagree at one end, which may indicate a read error. The chain uses TRBV14 and TRBJ1-2; the D is unclear. Germline V gene sequence: CDR1 SGHDN, CDR2 FVKESK. The CDR3 is 14 residues long. CDR3 in DNA: TGTGCCGGCAGCCAAGACTACGGACACTATGGCTACACCTTC. This codes for CAGSQDYGHYGYTF. Combining the CDR3 with reference TRBV14 and TRBJ1-2 gives the whole variable domain EAGVTQFPSHSVIEKGQTVTLRCDPISGHDNLYWYRRVMGKEIKFLLHFVKESKQDESGMPNNRFLAERTGGTYSTLKVQPAELEDSGVYFCAGSQDYGHYGYTFGSGTRLTVV.

V usage is TRBV29-1 and J usage is TRBJ2-5; perhaps TRBD1 as D (5 bases). Germline V CDR1 and CDR2: SQVTM, ANQGSEA. The germline V and J ends were trimmed by 5 bases and 2 bases, with 9 bases remaining between them. The CDR3 runs to 12 residues. The CDR3 DNA sequence: TGCAGCGTTAGGGGCGGTCAAGAGACCCAGTACTTC. Protein sequence: CSVRGGQETQYF.

The V call is TRBV19, the J call TRBJ1-2; D call uncertain. V lost 5 bases and J lost 7, with 23 bases in between. The CDR3 is 16 amino acids. Germline CDR1 and CDR2: LNHDA and SQIVND (reference sequence). The CDR3 DNA reads TGTGCCAGTAGTCCATTTGAGTGGGGAAGTGGTCTTGGCTACACCTTC. It yields the protein CASSPFEWGSGLGYTF.

V usage is TRBV7-2 and J usage is TRBJ1-5; 8 bases are a match to TRBD1. Trimming took 5 bases from V and 8 from J; bases not matched to a gene: 14. Germline V gene data show CDR1 as SGHTA and CDR2 as FQGNSA. This CDR3 comprises 16 residues. The CDR3 DNA reads as TGTGCCAGCAGCCCGAACCCTACAGGGGGAGGAGAGCCCCAGCATTTT. It encodes CASSPNPTGGGEPQHF.

As DNA, the CDR3 is TGTGCCAGCAACCGGGGGATGAACACTGAAGCTTTCTTT. As protein: CASNRGMNTEAFF. The rearrangement uses TRBV7-3 and TRBJ1-1; a weak D match, TRBD1 (5 bases). Per germline, CDR1 SGHTA and CDR2 FQGTGA. V lost 7 bases and J 0 bases, leaving 9 bases between the germline ends. The CDR3 sequence is 13 residues long.

The DNA for the CDR3 is TGTGCCAGCAGCTCATACGGGCCTGCCAGGGGATCTGGGGCCAACGTCCTGACTTTC. Translated: CASSSYGPARGSGANVLTF. The V gene is TRBV7-2, the J gene TRBJ2-6; D may be TRBD1 (6 bases). The CDR3 length is 19 residues. The germline V gene has CDR1 SGHTA and CDR2 FQGNSA. V was clipped by 4 bases and J by 1 base, with 20 bases between them. Full variable domain (remainder filled in from reference TRBV7-2 and TRBJ2-6): GAGVSQSPSNKVTEKGKDVELRCDPISGHTALYWYRQSLGQGLEFLIYFQGNSAPDKSGLPSDRFSAERTGGSVSTLTIQRTQQEDSAVYLCASSSYGPARGSGANVLTFGAGSRLTVL.

The chain carries TRBV27 and TRBJ2-7; D may be TRBD1 (5 bases). CDR3 length: 15 residues. Between the trimmed V and J ends, which lost 3 bases and 2 bases, there was a span of 14 bases. CDR1 MNHEY and CDR2 SMNVEV come from the germline V gene (reference sequence). The CDR3 loop reads CASSFREGATYEQYF. The DNA of the CDR3 is TGTGCCAGCAGTTTTAGAGAAGGGGCGACCTACGAGCAGTACTTC.

The chain is built from TRBV4-2 and TRBJ2-2, with D perhaps given as TRBD1 or TRBD2 (6 bases each). Germline V gives CDR1 LGHNA, CDR2 YNFKEQ. Trimming pared 4 bases from V and 4 bases from J, leaving 13 bases between. The CDR3 sequence is 15 residues long. The CDR3 region has the DNA TGTGCCAGCAGCCCAAGGACGGGGGCCACCGGGGAGCTGTTTTTT. Protein product: CASSPRTGATGELFF.

The V call is TRBV4-1, the J call TRBJ2-3; no definite D call. The CDR3 runs 15 residues. The germline V gene encodes CDR1 MGHRA and CDR2 YSYEKL. V gave up 1 base and J gave up 2 bases, with 10 bases separating them. CDR3 amino acids: CASSQGFYLTDTQYF. In DNA, the CDR3 is TGCGCCAGCAGCCAAGGTTTCTACCTCACAGATACGCAGTATTTT.

This chain joins TRBV10-2 and TRBJ1-4, with 7 bases lining up with TRBD1. This CDR3 contains 13 residues. Trimming took 7 bases from V and 8 from J; bases not matched to a gene: 7. Germline V gene lookup returns CDR1 WSHSY and CDR2 SAAADI. CDR3 in amino acids: CASKRDRREKLFF. The DNA for the CDR3 is TGCGCCAGCAAGAGGGACAGACGGGAAAAACTGTTTTTT.

The chain joins TRBV27 to TRBJ2-7; D remains unclear. The CDR3 runs 13 residues. Germline V lookup: CDR1 MNHEY, CDR2 SMNVEV (reference sequence). Trimming pared 2 bases from V and 0 bases from J, leaving 5 bases between. Here the CDR3 reads CASSLSISYEQYF. The CDR3 bases are TGTGCCAGCAGTTTAAGTATCTCCTACGAGCAGTACTTC.

This chain connects TRBV6-6 to TRBJ1-1, with D perhaps TRBD1 (6 bases). The germline V gene encodes CDR1 MNHNY and CDR2 SVGAGI (reference sequence). The CDR3 length is 12 residues. V lost 6 bases and J lost 11, with 16 bases in between. The chain's CDR3 is CASSLGGAGAFF. The CDR3, as DNA: TGTGCCAGCAGCCTTGGGGGCGCTGGGGCTTTCTTT.

The rearrangement uses TRBV6-1 and TRBJ1-2; D not certain. The CDR3 is 13 amino acids. Germline values: CDR1 MNHNS, CDR2 SASEGT. V was cut by 1 base and J by 4 bases, with 7 bases left in between. The CDR3 bases are TGTGCCAGCAGTGAAGGTAACAGCTATGGCTACACCTTC. Its translation: CASSEGNSYGYTF.

This clone was seen just once. V gene TRBV5-1 combines with J gene TRBJ2-3; no firm D call. Trimming took 5 bases from V and 0 from J, leaving 10 bases between them. The CDR3 contains 14 residues. Germline CDR1 SGHRS, CDR2 YFSETQ. In DNA, the CDR3 is TGCGCCAGCAGGCGGAGAACTAGCACAGATACGCAGTATTTT. This encodes CASRRRTSTDTQYF.

The chain has TRBV19 and TRBJ2-1; 8 bases match TRBD2. Trimming cost V 0 bases and J 6 bases; bases outside gene matches: 7. The CDR3 has 16 amino acids. CDR1 LNHDA and CDR2 SQIVND come from the germline V gene (reference sequence). This CDR3 reads CASSIDGTRGGNEQFF. The CDR3 DNA reads TGTGCCAGTAGTATAGATGGGACTAGGGGCGGCAATGAGCAGTTCTTC.

This clone showed up just a few times. The V call is TRBV2, the J call TRBJ1-6; D might be TRBD1 (6 bases). The CDR3 length is 13 residues. Germline assignment: CDR1 SNHLY and CDR2 FYNNEI. V was pared by 10 bases and J by 7 bases, with 14 bases between. The CDR3 here is CATGQTLNSPLHF. In DNA, the CDR3 is TGTGCCACCGGACAGACTCTCAATTCACCCCTCCACTTT.

J is TRBJ2-5 and V is TRBV15, with D unclear. The CDR3 runs to 14 residues. The germline gives CDR1 LNHNV, CDR2 YYDKDF (reference sequence). The V end was cut by 0 bases, the J end by 5 bases, with 10 bases between. CDR3 nucleotides: TGTGCCACCAGCAGAGATAGGGCTTCGGAGACCCAGTACTTC. Protein: CATSRDRASETQYF.

The chain joins TRBV2 to TRBJ1-3; D uncertain. CDR1 and CDR2 (germline): SNHLY, FYNNEI. The CDR3 is 15 residues long. Trimming stripped 3 bases from V and 4 bases from J, with 13 bases between. In nucleotides, the CDR3 is TGTGCCAGCAGTGATCGGGTAGGGTTAGGAAACACCATATATTTT. The encoded protein is CASSDRVGLGNTIYF.

This clone is a singleton in its sample. At one end the junction does not follow the germline gene, possibly because of a read error. The J gene is TRBJ1-2, the V gene TRBV5-1; D remains ambiguous. Germline assignment: CDR1 SGHRS and CDR2 YFSETQ. The CDR3 spans 11 residues. This CDR3 is CASSLGRRTEF. CDR3 coding DNA: TGCGCCAGCAGCTTGGGGCGGAGGACGGAATTC.

The gene calls are TRBV6-4 and TRBJ1-1, with a weak D call TRBD1 (5 bases). The CDR3 spans 14 residues. Trimming took off 6 bases at V and 4 bases at J, with 15 bases between the two ends. Germline V gene sequence: CDR1 MRHNA, CDR2 SNTAGT. Here the CDR3 DNA reads TGTGCCAGCAGGACGCGGGCGGGACGCACTGAAGCTTTCTTT. The encoded protein is CASRTRAGRTEAFF.

This sequence joins TRBV5-6 and TRBJ2-5; weak D call: TRBD1 (6 bases). The V end lost 4 bases, the J end lost 1 base, and 11 bases lay between the germline ends. Germline V gives CDR1 SGHDT, CDR2 YYEEEE. This CDR3 comprises 14 residues. CDR3 DNA: TGTGCCAGCAGCCGGGGACAAGCCCAAGAGACCCAGTACTTC. Translating gives CASSRGQAQETQYF.

In this sample, this clone turned up once. The chain joins TRBV18 to TRBJ1-5; a possible D gene is TRBD1 (5 bases). V lost 1 base to trimming and J lost 1 base, with 8 bases between them. The germline CDR1 and CDR2 sequences are KGHSH and LQKENI. The CDR3 loop spans 15 amino acids. The CDR3 here is CASSPQGESNQPQHF. DNA for the CDR3: TGTGCCAGCTCACCACAAGGGGAAAGCAATCAGCCCCAGCATTTT. The full variable domain, its missing parts supplied by reference TRBV18 and TRBJ1-5, is NAGVMQNPRHLVRRRGQEARLRCSPMKGHSHVYWYRQLPEEGLKFMVYLQKENIIDESGMPKERFSAEFPKEGPSILRIQQVVRGDSAAYFCASSPQGESNQPQHFGDGTRLSIL.

The genes are TRBV19 and TRBJ2-1; maybe TRBD2 (5 bases). The CDR3 covers 15 residues. V was cut by 1 base and J by 8 bases, with 15 bases left in between. In germline, CDR1 is LNHDA, CDR2 SQIVND (reference sequence). The CDR3 is CASSIGGTEGDEQFF. The CDR3 DNA follows: TGTGCCAGTAGTATAGGAGGCACTGAGGGAGATGAGCAGTTCTTC.

The chain links TRBV14 to TRBJ2-1; 10 bases line up with TRBD1. The CDR3 totals 19 residues. From germline, CDR1 is SGHDN and CDR2 FVKESK. The V gene end was trimmed by 1 base and the J gene end by 2 bases; junction bases not matched to a gene: 11. The CDR3 sequence: CASSQGVWGDRGPYNEQFF. For the CDR3, the DNA is TGTGCCAGCAGCCAAGGTGTGTGGGGTGACAGGGGGCCCTACAATGAGCAGTTCTTC. Complete variable domain (other parts from reference TRBV14 and TRBJ2-1): EAGVTQFPSHSVIEKGQTVTLRCDPISGHDNLYWYRRVMGKEIKFLLHFVKESKQDESGMPNNRFLAERTGGTYSTLKVQPAELEDSGVYFCASSQGVWGDRGPYNEQFFGPGTRLTVL.

The chain links TRBV4-1 to TRBJ2-1; 8 bases line up with TRBD1. V was clipped by 0 bases and J by 9 bases; unmatched bases: 7. From germline, CDR1 is MGHRA and CDR2 YSYEKL. The length of the CDR3 is 15 residues. CDR3 in DNA: TGCGCCAGCAGCCAAGATCCCAGGGGGCGGGGTGAGCAGTTCTTC. Its translation: CASSQDPRGRGEQFF.

The chain employs TRBV11-2 and TRBJ1-2, with D unresolved. The CDR3 is made up of 15 amino acids. The ends were cut back, 7 bases at V and 4 bases at J, with 19 bases in the middle. The V gene's germline CDR1 is SGHAT and CDR2 FQNNGV. This CDR3 is CASTLNSLGFYGYTF. DNA of the CDR3: TGTGCCAGCACACTTAATTCCCTCGGTTTCTATGGCTACACCTTC.

The rearrangement links TRBV5-6 to TRBJ2-3; no reliable D call. CDR1 is SGHDT and CDR2 is YYEEEE in the germline V gene. V was cut by 4 bases and J by 0 bases, with 6 bases left in between. The CDR3 is 13 residues long. This chain's CDR3 is CASSLGSTDTQYF. The CDR3 DNA reads TGTGCCAGCAGCCTCGGCAGCACAGATACGCAGTATTTT.

This sequence joins TRBV11-3 and TRBJ2-2, with D perhaps TRBD1 (7 bases). CDR3 length: 15 residues. Trimming cost V 4 bases and J 4 bases, with 13 bases left between them. Germline CDR1 and CDR2: SGHNT and YENEEA. In nucleotides, the CDR3 is TGTGCCAGCAGCTCTGGCAGGGGGGCCACCGGGGAGCTGTTTTTT. Protein sequence: CASSSGRGATGELFF.